The rows below give T cell receptor beta chains drawn from one sample of a study of PD-1 blockade in classical Hodgkin lymphoma. Profiling relied on immunoSEQ multiplex PCR, and the TCRdb table lists in-frame clones only, not all of them. The sample yields fewer than 30,000 clones, around 70% seen once. The sequencing here drew on peripheral blood mononuclear cells (PBMCs), taken before the fourth cycle of nivolumab. These receptors were taken from a human donor with classical Hodgkin lymphoma. Each CDR3 is given with its conserved first and last residue. The order of the fields is V gene, D gene, clone size, J gene, CDR3 protein, CDR3 DNA. D genes are given only for firm matches. Clone size is stated in some rows and not others, as once, few, many or a class when expanded.

v_gene: TRBV29-1; d_gene: TRBD2; abundance: -; j_gene: TRBJ2-3; CDR3aa: CSVVGTSGGTDTQYF; CDR3nt: TGCAGCGTTGTGGGGACTAGCGGAGGCACAGATACGCAGTATTTT
v_gene: TRBV19; d_gene: TRBD1; abundance: -; j_gene: TRBJ2-1; CDR3aa: CASAQDRTFGEQFF; CDR3nt: TGTGCCAGTGCCCAGGACAGGACTTTCGGTGAGCAGTTCTTC
v_gene: TRBV18; d_gene: TRBD2; abundance: -; j_gene: TRBJ2-1; CDR3aa: CASSPKLANNEQFF; CDR3nt: TGTGCCAGCTCACCAAAACTAGCGAACAATGAGCAGTTCTTC
v_gene: TRBV14; d_gene: -; abundance: -; j_gene: TRBJ2-5; CDR3aa: CASSQGERLKETQYF; CDR3nt: TGTGCCAGCAGCCAAGGAGAAAGGCTGAAAGAGACCCAGTACTTC
v_gene: TRBV5-1; d_gene: -; abundance: -; j_gene: TRBJ1-2; CDR3aa: CASGPQGSANYGYTF; CDR3nt: TGCGCCAGCGGCCCGCAGGGGTCAGCTAACTATGGCTACACCTTC
v_gene: TRBV10-2; d_gene: -; abundance: -; j_gene: TRBJ2-3; CDR3aa: CASASSMSTDTQYF; CDR3nt: TGCGCCAGCGCATCTAGCATGAGCACAGATACGCAGTATTTT
v_gene: TRBV4-3; d_gene: -; abundance: few; j_gene: TRBJ1-1; CDR3aa: CASSQGGSEAFF; CDR3nt: TGCGCCAGCAGCCAAGGGGGGTCTGAAGCTTTCTTT
v_gene: TRBV18; d_gene: TRBD1; abundance: once; j_gene: TRBJ2-1; CDR3aa: CASSPRGTGGEQFF; CDR3nt: TGTGCCAGCTCACCACGTGGGACAGGGGGTGAGCAGTTCTTC
v_gene: TRBV30; d_gene: TRBD1; abundance: -; j_gene: TRBJ1-6; CDR3aa: CAWTDRGLYNSPLHF; CDR3nt: TGTGCCTGGACCGACAGGGGCCTCTATAATTCACCCCTCCACTTT
v_gene: TRBV7-2; d_gene: TRBD2; abundance: -; j_gene: TRBJ2-1; CDR3aa: CASSPGTSGGMKFF; CDR3nt: TGTGCCAGCAGCCCAGGGACTAGCGGGGGAATGAAGTTCTTC
v_gene: TRBV18; d_gene: -; abundance: -; j_gene: TRBJ2-3; CDR3aa: CASSPLSPGFTDTQYF; CDR3nt: TGTGCCAGCTCACCTTTAAGCCCAGGGTTCACAGATACGCAGTATTTT
v_gene: TRBV7-9; d_gene: TRBD1; abundance: -; j_gene: TRBJ1-3; CDR3aa: CASSLGQGSGNTIYF; CDR3nt: TGTGCCAGCAGCTTAGGACAGGGCTCTGGAAACACCATATATTTT
v_gene: TRBV10-1; d_gene: TRBD2; abundance: -; j_gene: TRBJ2-7; CDR3aa: CASSSGGADYEQYF; CDR3nt: TGCGCCAGCAGTAGCGGGGGGGCGGACTACGAGCAGTACTTC
v_gene: TRBV30; d_gene: TRBD1; abundance: -; j_gene: TRBJ1-5; CDR3aa: CAWSEPGQGGNQPQHF; CDR3nt: TGTGCCTGGAGTGAACCGGGACAGGGTGGTAACCAGCCCCAGCATTTT
v_gene: TRBV5-1; d_gene: -; abundance: -; j_gene: TRBJ1-2; CDR3aa: CASSRDFYGYTF; CDR3nt: TGCGCCAGCAGCCGGGACTTCTATGGCTACACCTTC